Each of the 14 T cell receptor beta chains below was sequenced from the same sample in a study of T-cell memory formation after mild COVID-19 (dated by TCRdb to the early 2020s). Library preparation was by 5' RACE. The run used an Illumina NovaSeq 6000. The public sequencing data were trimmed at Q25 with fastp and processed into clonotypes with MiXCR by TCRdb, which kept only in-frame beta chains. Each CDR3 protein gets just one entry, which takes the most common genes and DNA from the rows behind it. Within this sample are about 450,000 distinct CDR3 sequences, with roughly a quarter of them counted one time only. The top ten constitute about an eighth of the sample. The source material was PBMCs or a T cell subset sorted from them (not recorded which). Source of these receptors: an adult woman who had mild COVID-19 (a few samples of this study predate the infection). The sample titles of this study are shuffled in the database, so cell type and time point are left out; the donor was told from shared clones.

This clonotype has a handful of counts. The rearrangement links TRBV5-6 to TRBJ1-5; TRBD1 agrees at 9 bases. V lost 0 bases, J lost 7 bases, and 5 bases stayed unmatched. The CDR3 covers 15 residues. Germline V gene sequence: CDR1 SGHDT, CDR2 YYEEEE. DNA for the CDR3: TGTGCCAGCAGCTTGGCCGGGACAGGGCGGCAGCCCCAGCATTTT. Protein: CASSLAGTGRQPQHF.

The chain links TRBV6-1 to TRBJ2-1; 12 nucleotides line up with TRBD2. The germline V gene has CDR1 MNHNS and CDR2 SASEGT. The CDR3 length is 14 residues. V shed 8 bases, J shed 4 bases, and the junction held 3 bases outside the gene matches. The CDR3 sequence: CASATSGSYNEQFF. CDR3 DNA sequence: TGTGCCAGCGCGACTAGCGGGAGTTACAATGAGCAGTTCTTC.

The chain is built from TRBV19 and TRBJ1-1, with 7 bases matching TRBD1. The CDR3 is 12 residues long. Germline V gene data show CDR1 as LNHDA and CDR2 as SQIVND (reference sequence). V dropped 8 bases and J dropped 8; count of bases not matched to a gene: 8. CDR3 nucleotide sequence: TGTGCCAGTCTCCGCGACAGGGTCGAAGCTTTCTTT. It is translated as CASLRDRVEAFF.

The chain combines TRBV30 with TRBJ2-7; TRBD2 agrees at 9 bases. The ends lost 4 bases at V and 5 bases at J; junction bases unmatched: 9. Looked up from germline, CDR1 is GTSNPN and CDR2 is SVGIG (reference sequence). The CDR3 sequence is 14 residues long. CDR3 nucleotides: TGTGCCTGGACGCGGGGGGGGAGGTTCGACGAGCAGTACTTC. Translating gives CAWTRGGRFDEQYF.

The CDR3 sequence is CASSLGTGLPYGYTF. The CDR3 DNA is TGTGCCAGCAGCTTGGGGACAGGGTTACCCTATGGCTACACCTTC. The V call is TRBV7-9, the J call TRBJ1-2; 9 nucleotides line up with TRBD1. V lost 3 bases, J lost 4 bases, and 6 bases stayed unmatched. Germline V lookup: CDR1 SEHNR, CDR2 FQNEAQ (reference sequence). This CDR3 is 15 amino acids long.

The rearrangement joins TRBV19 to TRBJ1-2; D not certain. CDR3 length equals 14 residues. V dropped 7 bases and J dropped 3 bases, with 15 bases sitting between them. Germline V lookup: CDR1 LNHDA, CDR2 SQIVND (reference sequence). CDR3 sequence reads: CASTLTSVDYGYTF. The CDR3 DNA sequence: TGTGCCAGTACACTGACATCTGTTGACTATGGCTACACCTTC. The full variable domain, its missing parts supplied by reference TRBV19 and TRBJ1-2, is DGGITQSPKYLFRKEGQNVTLSCEQNLNHDAMYWYRQDPGQGLRLIYYSQIVNDFQKGDIAEGYSVSREKKESFPLTVTSAQKNPTAFYLCASTLTSVDYGYTFGSGTRLTVV.

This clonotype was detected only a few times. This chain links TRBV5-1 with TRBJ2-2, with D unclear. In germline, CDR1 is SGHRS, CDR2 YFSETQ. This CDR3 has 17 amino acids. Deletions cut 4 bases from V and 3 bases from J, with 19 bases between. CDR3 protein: CASSREGNGPDTGELFF. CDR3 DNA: TGCGCCAGCAGCAGGGAAGGTAACGGACCCGACACCGGGGAGCTGTTTTTT.

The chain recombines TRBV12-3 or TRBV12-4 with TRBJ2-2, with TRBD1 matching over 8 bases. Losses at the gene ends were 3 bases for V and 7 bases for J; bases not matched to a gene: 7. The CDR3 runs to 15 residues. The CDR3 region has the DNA TGTGCCAGCAGTTTCCTTTGGACAGGGCTCGGGGAGCTGTTTTTT. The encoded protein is CASSFLWTGLGELFF.

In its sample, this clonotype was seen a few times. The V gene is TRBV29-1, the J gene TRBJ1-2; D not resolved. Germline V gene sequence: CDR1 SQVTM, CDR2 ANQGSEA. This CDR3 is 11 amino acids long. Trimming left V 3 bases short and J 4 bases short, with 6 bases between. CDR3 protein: CSVEGSYGYTF. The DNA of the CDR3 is TGCAGCGTTGAGGGCAGCTATGGCTACACCTTC.

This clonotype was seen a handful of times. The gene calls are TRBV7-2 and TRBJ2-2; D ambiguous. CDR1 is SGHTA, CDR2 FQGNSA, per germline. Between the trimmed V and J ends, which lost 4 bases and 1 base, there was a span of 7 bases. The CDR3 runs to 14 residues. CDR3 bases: TGTGCCAGCAGCTACTGGTTGAACACCGGGGAGCTGTTTTTT. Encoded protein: CASSYWLNTGELFF. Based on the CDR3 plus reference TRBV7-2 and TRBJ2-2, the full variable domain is GAGVSQSPSNKVTEKGKDVELRCDPISGHTALYWYRQSLGQGLEFLIYFQGNSAPDKSGLPSDRFSAERTGGSVSTLTIQRTQQEDSAVYLCASSYWLNTGELFFGEGSRLTVL.

The CDR3 nucleotides are TGCAGTGCTTGGACAGGGGGAAACGGCTACACCTTC. Its translation is CSAWTGGNGYTF. The gene calls are TRBV20-1 and TRBJ1-2; TRBD1 aligns across 10 bases. The germline V gene has CDR1 DFQATT and CDR2 SNEGSKA (reference sequence). V was pared by 5 bases and J by 8 bases, with 5 bases of the junction left unmatched. This CDR3 contains 12 residues.

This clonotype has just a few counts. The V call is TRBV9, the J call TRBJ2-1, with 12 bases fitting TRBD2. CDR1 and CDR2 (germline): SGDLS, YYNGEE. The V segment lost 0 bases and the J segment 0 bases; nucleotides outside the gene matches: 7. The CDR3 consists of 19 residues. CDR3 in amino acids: CASSVAIRTSGISYNEQFF. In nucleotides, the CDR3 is TGTGCCAGCAGCGTAGCGATCAGGACTAGCGGGATCTCCTACAATGAGCAGTTCTTC.

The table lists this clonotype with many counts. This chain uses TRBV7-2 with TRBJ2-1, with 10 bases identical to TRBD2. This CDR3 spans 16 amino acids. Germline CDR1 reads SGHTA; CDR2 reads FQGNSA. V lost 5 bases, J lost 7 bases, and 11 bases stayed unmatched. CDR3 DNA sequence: TGTGCCAGCAGCATTCTAGCGGGAGCCTTAAGAAATGAGCAGTTCTTC. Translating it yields CASSILAGALRNEQFF. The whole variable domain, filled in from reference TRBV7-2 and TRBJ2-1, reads GAGVSQSPSNKVTEKGKDVELRCDPISGHTALYWYRQSLGQGLEFLIYFQGNSAPDKSGLPSDRFSAERTGGSVSTLTIQRTQQEDSAVYLCASSILAGALRNEQFFGPGTRLTVL.

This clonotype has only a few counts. In DNA form, the CDR3 reads TGTGCCATCAGTGACAAACCCGGGACTAGCGGCGCTAGTGATACGCAGTATTTT. Translating gives CAISDKPGTSGASDTQYF. The chain combines TRBV10-3 with TRBJ2-3, with 11 nucleotides matching TRBD2. Germline V gives CDR1 ENHRY, CDR2 SYGVKD. The trim removed 3 bases at V and 6 bases at J, leaving 14 bases unmatched. This CDR3 is 18 amino acids long.